This T cell receptor (beta chain) was recorded in a study of blood T cell repertoires in COVID-19. About the research overall: Samples of COVID-19 (acute and convalescent) were obtained from the United States, Italy and Spain. T cells, B-cell-depleted T cells, or PBMCs supplied cDNA or gDNA.

This CDR3 comprises 13 residues. From germline, CDR1 is SEHNR and CDR2 FQNEAQ (reference sequence). Between the trimmed V and J ends, which lost 0 bases and 6 bases, there was a span of 6 bases. Per the original methods: By means of reference gene primer amplification, nucleated cell counts were estimated. The assay was immunoSEQ multiplex PCR, and TCRdb's table has in-frame clones only and misses some. The V and J calls and clone size come from that table; D and trimming were worked out from the DNA. The sample holds more than 300,000 clones, about nine tenths seen once. The Seattle patients, enrolled during active infection, were followed longitudinally.

The sequence was collected from a woman aged 70 to 79 with COVID-19, enrolled during active disease. The chain uses TRBV7-9 and TRBJ1-5; D might be TRBD1 (5 bases). What was sequenced was peripheral blood. As DNA, the CDR3 is TGTGCCAGCAGCTTAGCAGACAGTCAGCCCCAGCATTTT. This encodes CASSLADSQPQHF.